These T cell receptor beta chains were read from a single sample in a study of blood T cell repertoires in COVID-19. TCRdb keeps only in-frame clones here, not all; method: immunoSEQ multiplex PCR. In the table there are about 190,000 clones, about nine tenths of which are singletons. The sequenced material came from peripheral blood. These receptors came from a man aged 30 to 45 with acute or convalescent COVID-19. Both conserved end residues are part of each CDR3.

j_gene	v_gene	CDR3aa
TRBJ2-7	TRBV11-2	CASSLRVGAGPYEQYF
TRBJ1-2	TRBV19	CASSLRSVGYTF
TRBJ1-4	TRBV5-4	CASSSRGNNEKLFF
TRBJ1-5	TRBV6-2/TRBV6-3	CASSHTRTGNQPQHF
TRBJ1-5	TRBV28	CASLTGTGGNQPQHF
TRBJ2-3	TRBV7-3	CASSPVASTDTQYF
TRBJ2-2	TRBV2	CASSEKGLAVPPGELFF
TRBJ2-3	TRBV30	CAWSTTTRAQYF
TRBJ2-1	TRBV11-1	CASSLRLAAPYNEQFF
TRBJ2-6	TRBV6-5	CASRPGGSGANVLTF
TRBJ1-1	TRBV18	CASSPHWQGGTEAFF
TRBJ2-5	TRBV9	CASSVRPSAEETQYF
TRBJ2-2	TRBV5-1	CASRPPGTKEAGELFF
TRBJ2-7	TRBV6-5	CASSRNDPRFYEQYF
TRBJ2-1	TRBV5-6	CASSPEPTGLGNNEQFF
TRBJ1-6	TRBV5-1	CASSSGTGGSPLHF
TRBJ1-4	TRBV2	CASRRTVAGEKLFF
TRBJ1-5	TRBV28	CASIKPQGSNQPQHF
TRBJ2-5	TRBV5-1	CASSLRRLAGGETQYF
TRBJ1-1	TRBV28	CASSLERTGNTEAFF
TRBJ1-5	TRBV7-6	CASSPSPPIFDRRFQNQPQHF
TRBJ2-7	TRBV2	CANTRDRDDEQYF
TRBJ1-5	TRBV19	CATSTENQPQHF
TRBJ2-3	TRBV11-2	CASSLVALPTDTQYF
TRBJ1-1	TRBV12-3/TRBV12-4	CASSWSTEAFF
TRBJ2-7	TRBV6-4	CASFRNPGQGDYEQYF
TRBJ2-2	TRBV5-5	CASSLAGWDGELFF
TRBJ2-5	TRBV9	CASSPQGAGETQYF
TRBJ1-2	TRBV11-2	CASSLVLPGQGLNGYTF
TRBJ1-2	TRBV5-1	CASSLVAGGDYGYTF
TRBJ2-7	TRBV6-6	CASTPEGLAQTYEQYF
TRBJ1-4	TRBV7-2	CASSLGHLNEKLFF
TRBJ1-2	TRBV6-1	CASSEGRYYGYTF
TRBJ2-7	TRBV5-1	CASSLAQQGSEQYF
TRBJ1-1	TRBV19	CASSTPPDSFGAFF
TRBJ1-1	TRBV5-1	CASRRGERDTEAFF
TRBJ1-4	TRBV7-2	CASSTFTSEKLFF
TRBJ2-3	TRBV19	CASSMFGGRVTDTQYF
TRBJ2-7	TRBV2	CASSESVAGGYEQYF
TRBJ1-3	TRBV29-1	CSVLTDSGNTIYF
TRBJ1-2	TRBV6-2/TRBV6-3	CASSEGQGRYYGYTF
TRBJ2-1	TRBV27	CASGLSGAEQFF
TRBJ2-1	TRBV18	CASSPEETTSGRRYNEQFF
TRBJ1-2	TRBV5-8	CASSLQGWYGYTF
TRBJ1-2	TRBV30	CAWSVRTFNYGYTF
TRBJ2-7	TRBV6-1	CASSLYYEQYF
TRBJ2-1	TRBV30	CAWEPGQTLAEQFF
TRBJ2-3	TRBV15	CATGLPDTQYF
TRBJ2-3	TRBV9	CASSVGEREGLVTDTQYF
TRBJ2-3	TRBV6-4	CASSERTGATDTQYF
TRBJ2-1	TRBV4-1	CASSQPFVRAYNEQFF
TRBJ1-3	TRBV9	CASSAQGVSGNTIYF